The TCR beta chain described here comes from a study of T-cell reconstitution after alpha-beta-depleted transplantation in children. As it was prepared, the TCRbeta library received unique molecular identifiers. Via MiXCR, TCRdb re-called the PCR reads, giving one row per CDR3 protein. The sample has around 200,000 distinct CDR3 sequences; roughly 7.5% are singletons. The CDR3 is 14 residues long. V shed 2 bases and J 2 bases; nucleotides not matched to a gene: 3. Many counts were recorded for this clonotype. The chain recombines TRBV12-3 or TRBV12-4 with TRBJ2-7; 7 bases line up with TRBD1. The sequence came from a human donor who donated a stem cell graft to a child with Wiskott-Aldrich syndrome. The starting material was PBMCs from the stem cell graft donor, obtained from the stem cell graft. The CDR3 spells CASSLKGATYEQYF. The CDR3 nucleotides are TGTGCCAGCAGTTTAAAGGGGGCGACCTACGAGCAGTACTTC.